A single sample gave rise to the 9 T cell receptor beta chains below, sequenced in a study of T-cell reconstitution after alpha-beta-depleted transplantation in children. For TCRbeta, the library was prepared with unique molecular identifiers. TCRdb used MiXCR to reprocess the PCR reads, holding one entry per CDR3 protein. This sample has 200,000 to 250,000 distinct CDR3 sequences; approximately 10% occur once, and the top ten carry roughly 30%. The starting material was PBMCs, obtained before TCRalphabeta/CD19-depleted stem cell transplant. These receptors were collected from a child younger than two with acute myeloid leukemia, due to receive a stem cell transplant.

The sample holds many counts of this clonotype. The rearrangement uses TRBV5-1 and TRBJ2-1; D gene ambiguous. The CDR3 runs to 14 residues. V was pared by 0 bases and J by 7 bases, with 11 bases between. Germline CDR1 SGHRS, CDR2 YFSETQ. The DNA of the CDR3 is TGCGCCAGCAGCTTGGAAAGGGTCGGAAATGAGCAGTTCTTC. Translating gives CASSLERVGNEQFF.

This clonotype was counted at least ten times. The chain has TRBV28 and TRBJ2-5, with unresolved D. Germline V CDR1 and CDR2: MDHEN, SYDVKM. The V gene lost 4 bases and the J gene lost 2 bases, with 11 bases spanning the gap. The CDR3 contains 14 residues. The CDR3 region has the DNA TGTGCCAGCAGTTCTAGATGGTGGCAAGAGACCCAGTACTTC. Its protein product is CASSSRWWQETQYF.

This clonotype has at least ten counts. The chain is built from TRBV5-5 and TRBJ1-1; a possible D gene is TRBD1 (6 bases). The germline V gene encodes CDR1 SGHKS and CDR2 YYEKEE (reference sequence). V lost 4 bases, J lost 2 bases, and 12 bases lay in between. The CDR3 sequence is 14 residues long. Here the CDR3 DNA reads TGTGCCAGCAGCATGGACAGTTTTAACACTGAAGCTTTCTTT. Its protein product is CASSMDSFNTEAFF.

Ten or more counts support this clonotype. The chain uses TRBV2 and TRBJ1-5; D unclear. Between the trimmed V and J ends, which lost 7 bases and 0 bases, there was a span of 7 bases. This CDR3 region has 13 residues. CDR1 is SNHLY and CDR2 is FYNNEI in the germline V gene. The DNA for the CDR3 is TGTGCCAGCACCAAGGATAGCAATCAGCCCCAGCATTTT. It codes for CASTKDSNQPQHF.

This clonotype occurred a few times. The chain joins TRBV28 to TRBJ1-1; the D is unclear. The CDR3 consists of 12 residues. Germline CDR1 is MDHEN and CDR2 is SYDVKM. The germline V and J ends were trimmed by 4 bases and 6 bases, with 9 bases remaining between them. The CDR3, as DNA: TGTGCCAGCAGTTCTGGAACCCCTGAAGCTTTCTTT. It is translated as CASSSGTPEAFF. Supplemented by reference TRBV28 and TRBJ1-1, the full variable domain reads DVKVTQSSRYLVKRTGEKVFLECVQDMDHENMFWYRQDPGLGLRLIYFSYDVKMKEKGDIPEGYSVSREKKERFSLILESASTNQTSMYLCASSSGTPEAFFGQGTRLTVV.

This clonotype was observed many times. The chain joins TRBV5-1 to TRBJ2-2; TRBD2 matches 13 bases. The CDR3 runs to 16 residues. Germline-derived CDR1 and CDR2 are SGHRS and YFSETQ. The V gene end was trimmed by 4 bases and the J gene end by 7 bases; junction bases not matched to a gene: 7. CDR3 amino acids: CASSPTGLAGVGELFF. The DNA of the CDR3 is TGCGCCAGCAGCCCTACCGGACTAGCGGGAGTCGGGGAGCTGTTTTTT.

This clonotype was seen a few times. V gene TRBV12-3 or TRBV12-4 combines with J gene TRBJ2-7; 8 bases are shared with TRBD2. This CDR3 has 14 residues. The trim removed 3 bases at V and 3 bases at J, leaving 4 bases unmatched. The CDR3 DNA is TGTGCCAGCAGTTTGGTCGGGACTAGCTACGAGCAGTACTTC. Amino acids: CASSLVGTSYEQYF.

Ten or more counts support this clonotype. V is TRBV2 and J is TRBJ2-3; 9 bases align to TRBD1. The ends lost 5 bases at V and 3 bases at J; junction bases unmatched: 3. Germline values: CDR1 SNHLY, CDR2 FYNNEI. The CDR3 totals 14 residues. As DNA, the CDR3 is TGTGCCAGCAGTCCGACAGGGGGTACAGATACGCAGTATTTT. The encoded protein is CASSPTGGTDTQYF.

This clonotype was observed many times. The chain has TRBV20-1 and TRBJ2-1; 7 nucleotides align to TRBD1. The CDR3 totals 14 residues. Germline V lookup: CDR1 DFQATT, CDR2 SNEGSKA (reference sequence). The J segment lost 3 bases and the V segment lost 6 bases, leaving 8 bases of the junction unmatched. DNA of the CDR3: TGCAGTGCGAAGCCGGGACAGAGCTACAATGAGCAGTTCTTC. Its protein product is CSAKPGQSYNEQFF.